This TCR beta chain stems from a study of T cells after yellow fever vaccination. Via MiXCR, TCRdb re-called the 5' RACE reads, giving one row per CDR3 protein. The profile covers almost 600,000 distinct CDR3 sequences, with 13% appearing a single time and over 13% taken by the ten largest. With 0 bases clipped from V and 9 bases from J, the junction kept 13 bases outside the gene matches. This CDR3 has 16 residues. The V gene's germline CDR1 is LGHNA and CDR2 YSLEER. This sequence was found in a young man who received the YFV17D yellow fever vaccine. Sequenced material: PBMCs, taken on the day of the yellow fever booster vaccination. The V gene is TRBV4-3, the J gene TRBJ2-5; 7 positions agree with TRBD2. CDR3 residues: CASSQEAGYSFLAQYF. Here the CDR3 DNA reads TGCGCCAGCAGCCAAGAAGCGGGGTACAGTTTTTTGGCCCAGTACTTC.